Reported below is one T cell receptor (beta chain). Its antigen is not identified. The sample is drawn from a study of cytomegalovirus exposure and HLA in healthy donors. Study as a whole: The same platform was used for the approximately 110 validation repertoires and the approximately 670 first-cohort repertoires, a later analysis reported.

This table comes from immunoSEQ multiplex PCR, and its TCRdb copy is limited to in-frame clones, with some not included. The sample includes about 250,000 clones, roughly 84% of them seen just once. The CDR3 has 13 residues. The germline V and J ends were trimmed by 0 bases and 7 bases, with 7 bases remaining between them. The germline gives CDR1 MRHNA, CDR2 SNTAGT. Study-wide results and limits: Specific recognition of CMV antigens was confirmed in vitro for three chains (all CMV-associated). While the bulk of TCR sequences proved rare, some public TCRs turned up in many donors.

The donors were part of the validation cohort, which consisted of roughly 120 subjects and was separate from the first cohort of under 750 subjects. The gene calls are TRBV6-4 and TRBJ2-1; D not certain. This sequence originates from a man aged 18 to 30 in good health and CMV-seropositive. Input material: PBMCs. The CDR3 loop is CASSDSEQNEQFF. Written as DNA, the CDR3 is TGTGCCAGCAGTGACTCGGAACAGAATGAGCAGTTCTTC.